This T cell receptor (beta chain) was sequenced during a study of shared clonotypes between healthy human individuals (dated by TCRdb to about 2020). Concerning the study at large: The cohort included three men and a couple of women between 18 and 49 years of age. To estimate repertoire size and how much clonotypes are shared between individuals, the study performed deep sequencing of blood TCR repertoires from a handful of healthy adults. To increase sequencing depth and limit assay-specific biases, different laboratories used diverse techniques to prepare libraries and sequence TCR repertoires. For each donor, CD4 naive and CD4 memory were each given three plates, CD8 naive was given two plates, and CD8 memory was given one plate. Each donor's leukapheresis produced roughly between roughly 0.94 and 9.5 billion PBMCs.

TCR CDR3 regions were amplified from genomic DNA by multiplex PCR using the deep immunoSEQ assay. Extracted genomic DNA from each cell subset was distributed evenly across all wells of several immunoSEQ 96-well plates, and each plate was treated as a replicate. For sorted subsets, 200 to 250 ng of genomic DNA, equivalent to some 30,000 T cell genomes, went into each replicate PCR. The purified libraries were quantified using a Qubit 3.0 fluorometer, sized with a Bioanalyzer 2100, and then quantified again using the KAPA Library Quantification kit. A separate single-read 150-cycle Illumina NextSeq 550 flow cell was used to sequence each immunoSEQ 96-well plate. Turning to the authors' computational methods: Because the immunoSEQ output held only junctional sequences and lacked quality scores, the filtering could not match the filtering applied to full-length reads. Sequences were annotated with PyIR, a Python wrapper for IgBLAST v1.9, and V/J genes and CDR3 were assigned using IMGT germline references. Reads were removed for weak V/J assignments (E-value above 1e-6), missing CDR3, stop codons, out-of-frame junctions, or ambiguous translated residues. V3J clonotypes were defined as sequences sharing the same inferred V gene, J gene, and CDR3 amino acid sequence. To compute the percentage overlap between repertoires, the number of shared unique clonotypes was divided by the size of the smaller repertoire. Richness of each repertoire was evaluated using RTK rarefaction, the Chao1 estimator, and Recon v2.1 estimates of unobserved clonotypes. Generation probabilities were computed with OLGA for all TCRbeta clonotypes obtained by the gDNA method from four donors. The source is immuneACCESS, and TCRdb retained only in-frame sequences with V and J called. Part of the clones is not carried over; for the studies checked, unresolved V genes explain less than half of this, and the remainder is unexplained. Clonal size and the V and J genes are those of that table, whereas D and trimming came from the DNA. For this sample there are about 2 million clones; about 94% appear just once. The top ten clonotypes cover more than 0.95% of the sample.

From cysteine to phenylalanine, the CDR3 is 11 amino acids long. Only the CDR3 portion is preserved as DNA: 33 bases, with reading frame beginning at the first base. V sheds 5 bases and J sheds 3 bases, leaving 7 bases between their ends. The germline V gene specifies SQVTM as CDR1 and ANQGSEA as CDR2. On the study overall, not on this receptor specifically: Pairwise subsampling indicated that sequencing depth was expected to affect the degree of clonotype sharing among donors. Incomplete sequencing was indicated by rarefaction of sorted-subset datasets, despite the large sequencing depth. When several donors were compared, the shared fraction of clonotypes was about 5.2% for naive CD4, approximately 3.5% for naive CD8, about 2.4% for memory CD4, and roughly 0.4% for memory CD8. The genetic and exposure-history diversity represented was limited by the small number of donors. Sampling was restricted to blood, and TCR repertoires in tissues likely differ from the TCR repertoires found in blood. Compared with non-shared clonotypes, clonotypes shared by all four sorted-subset donors had higher generation probabilities. Larger estimated clonotype richness was generally found for naive subsets than for memory subsets.

CD8 naive samples were obtained by positive selection for CCR7 among CD45RO-negative cells, yielding a CD45RA+CCR7+ population from which TemRA cells were excluded. Healthy HIV-negative adults with no recently reported acute infections or vaccinations were included as donors. Every donor was a Caucasian adult residing in Nashville, Tennessee, USA. After blood collection by leukapheresis, PBMCs were isolated using Ficoll-Histopaque density gradient centrifugation and then cryopreserved in the vapor phase of liquid nitrogen. Analytical flow cytometry was used to check the purity and quantity of each magnetically sorted T cell population. From each sorted fraction, genomic DNA was isolated and quantified by UV absorbance on a Nanodrop 2000c. This clone was detected once. This clone's antigen is unknown. Per-base quality was not reported, and no clone a single base away is much larger than it. The same CDR3 also results from other DNA sequences found in this sample.

The rearranged chain carries TRBV29-1 and TRBJ1-2; TRBD1 could be the D gene, as 5 bases match. The sequencing sample was made of naive CD8+ T cells sorted from blood. The sample's cell subset or site label, decoded: CD45RA+CCR7+. This TCR came from a man aged 18 to 29 in good health. The nucleotide sequence reads as follows: TGCAGCGTTACGACAGACTATGGCTACACCTTC. Its translation reads: CSVTTDYGYTF.